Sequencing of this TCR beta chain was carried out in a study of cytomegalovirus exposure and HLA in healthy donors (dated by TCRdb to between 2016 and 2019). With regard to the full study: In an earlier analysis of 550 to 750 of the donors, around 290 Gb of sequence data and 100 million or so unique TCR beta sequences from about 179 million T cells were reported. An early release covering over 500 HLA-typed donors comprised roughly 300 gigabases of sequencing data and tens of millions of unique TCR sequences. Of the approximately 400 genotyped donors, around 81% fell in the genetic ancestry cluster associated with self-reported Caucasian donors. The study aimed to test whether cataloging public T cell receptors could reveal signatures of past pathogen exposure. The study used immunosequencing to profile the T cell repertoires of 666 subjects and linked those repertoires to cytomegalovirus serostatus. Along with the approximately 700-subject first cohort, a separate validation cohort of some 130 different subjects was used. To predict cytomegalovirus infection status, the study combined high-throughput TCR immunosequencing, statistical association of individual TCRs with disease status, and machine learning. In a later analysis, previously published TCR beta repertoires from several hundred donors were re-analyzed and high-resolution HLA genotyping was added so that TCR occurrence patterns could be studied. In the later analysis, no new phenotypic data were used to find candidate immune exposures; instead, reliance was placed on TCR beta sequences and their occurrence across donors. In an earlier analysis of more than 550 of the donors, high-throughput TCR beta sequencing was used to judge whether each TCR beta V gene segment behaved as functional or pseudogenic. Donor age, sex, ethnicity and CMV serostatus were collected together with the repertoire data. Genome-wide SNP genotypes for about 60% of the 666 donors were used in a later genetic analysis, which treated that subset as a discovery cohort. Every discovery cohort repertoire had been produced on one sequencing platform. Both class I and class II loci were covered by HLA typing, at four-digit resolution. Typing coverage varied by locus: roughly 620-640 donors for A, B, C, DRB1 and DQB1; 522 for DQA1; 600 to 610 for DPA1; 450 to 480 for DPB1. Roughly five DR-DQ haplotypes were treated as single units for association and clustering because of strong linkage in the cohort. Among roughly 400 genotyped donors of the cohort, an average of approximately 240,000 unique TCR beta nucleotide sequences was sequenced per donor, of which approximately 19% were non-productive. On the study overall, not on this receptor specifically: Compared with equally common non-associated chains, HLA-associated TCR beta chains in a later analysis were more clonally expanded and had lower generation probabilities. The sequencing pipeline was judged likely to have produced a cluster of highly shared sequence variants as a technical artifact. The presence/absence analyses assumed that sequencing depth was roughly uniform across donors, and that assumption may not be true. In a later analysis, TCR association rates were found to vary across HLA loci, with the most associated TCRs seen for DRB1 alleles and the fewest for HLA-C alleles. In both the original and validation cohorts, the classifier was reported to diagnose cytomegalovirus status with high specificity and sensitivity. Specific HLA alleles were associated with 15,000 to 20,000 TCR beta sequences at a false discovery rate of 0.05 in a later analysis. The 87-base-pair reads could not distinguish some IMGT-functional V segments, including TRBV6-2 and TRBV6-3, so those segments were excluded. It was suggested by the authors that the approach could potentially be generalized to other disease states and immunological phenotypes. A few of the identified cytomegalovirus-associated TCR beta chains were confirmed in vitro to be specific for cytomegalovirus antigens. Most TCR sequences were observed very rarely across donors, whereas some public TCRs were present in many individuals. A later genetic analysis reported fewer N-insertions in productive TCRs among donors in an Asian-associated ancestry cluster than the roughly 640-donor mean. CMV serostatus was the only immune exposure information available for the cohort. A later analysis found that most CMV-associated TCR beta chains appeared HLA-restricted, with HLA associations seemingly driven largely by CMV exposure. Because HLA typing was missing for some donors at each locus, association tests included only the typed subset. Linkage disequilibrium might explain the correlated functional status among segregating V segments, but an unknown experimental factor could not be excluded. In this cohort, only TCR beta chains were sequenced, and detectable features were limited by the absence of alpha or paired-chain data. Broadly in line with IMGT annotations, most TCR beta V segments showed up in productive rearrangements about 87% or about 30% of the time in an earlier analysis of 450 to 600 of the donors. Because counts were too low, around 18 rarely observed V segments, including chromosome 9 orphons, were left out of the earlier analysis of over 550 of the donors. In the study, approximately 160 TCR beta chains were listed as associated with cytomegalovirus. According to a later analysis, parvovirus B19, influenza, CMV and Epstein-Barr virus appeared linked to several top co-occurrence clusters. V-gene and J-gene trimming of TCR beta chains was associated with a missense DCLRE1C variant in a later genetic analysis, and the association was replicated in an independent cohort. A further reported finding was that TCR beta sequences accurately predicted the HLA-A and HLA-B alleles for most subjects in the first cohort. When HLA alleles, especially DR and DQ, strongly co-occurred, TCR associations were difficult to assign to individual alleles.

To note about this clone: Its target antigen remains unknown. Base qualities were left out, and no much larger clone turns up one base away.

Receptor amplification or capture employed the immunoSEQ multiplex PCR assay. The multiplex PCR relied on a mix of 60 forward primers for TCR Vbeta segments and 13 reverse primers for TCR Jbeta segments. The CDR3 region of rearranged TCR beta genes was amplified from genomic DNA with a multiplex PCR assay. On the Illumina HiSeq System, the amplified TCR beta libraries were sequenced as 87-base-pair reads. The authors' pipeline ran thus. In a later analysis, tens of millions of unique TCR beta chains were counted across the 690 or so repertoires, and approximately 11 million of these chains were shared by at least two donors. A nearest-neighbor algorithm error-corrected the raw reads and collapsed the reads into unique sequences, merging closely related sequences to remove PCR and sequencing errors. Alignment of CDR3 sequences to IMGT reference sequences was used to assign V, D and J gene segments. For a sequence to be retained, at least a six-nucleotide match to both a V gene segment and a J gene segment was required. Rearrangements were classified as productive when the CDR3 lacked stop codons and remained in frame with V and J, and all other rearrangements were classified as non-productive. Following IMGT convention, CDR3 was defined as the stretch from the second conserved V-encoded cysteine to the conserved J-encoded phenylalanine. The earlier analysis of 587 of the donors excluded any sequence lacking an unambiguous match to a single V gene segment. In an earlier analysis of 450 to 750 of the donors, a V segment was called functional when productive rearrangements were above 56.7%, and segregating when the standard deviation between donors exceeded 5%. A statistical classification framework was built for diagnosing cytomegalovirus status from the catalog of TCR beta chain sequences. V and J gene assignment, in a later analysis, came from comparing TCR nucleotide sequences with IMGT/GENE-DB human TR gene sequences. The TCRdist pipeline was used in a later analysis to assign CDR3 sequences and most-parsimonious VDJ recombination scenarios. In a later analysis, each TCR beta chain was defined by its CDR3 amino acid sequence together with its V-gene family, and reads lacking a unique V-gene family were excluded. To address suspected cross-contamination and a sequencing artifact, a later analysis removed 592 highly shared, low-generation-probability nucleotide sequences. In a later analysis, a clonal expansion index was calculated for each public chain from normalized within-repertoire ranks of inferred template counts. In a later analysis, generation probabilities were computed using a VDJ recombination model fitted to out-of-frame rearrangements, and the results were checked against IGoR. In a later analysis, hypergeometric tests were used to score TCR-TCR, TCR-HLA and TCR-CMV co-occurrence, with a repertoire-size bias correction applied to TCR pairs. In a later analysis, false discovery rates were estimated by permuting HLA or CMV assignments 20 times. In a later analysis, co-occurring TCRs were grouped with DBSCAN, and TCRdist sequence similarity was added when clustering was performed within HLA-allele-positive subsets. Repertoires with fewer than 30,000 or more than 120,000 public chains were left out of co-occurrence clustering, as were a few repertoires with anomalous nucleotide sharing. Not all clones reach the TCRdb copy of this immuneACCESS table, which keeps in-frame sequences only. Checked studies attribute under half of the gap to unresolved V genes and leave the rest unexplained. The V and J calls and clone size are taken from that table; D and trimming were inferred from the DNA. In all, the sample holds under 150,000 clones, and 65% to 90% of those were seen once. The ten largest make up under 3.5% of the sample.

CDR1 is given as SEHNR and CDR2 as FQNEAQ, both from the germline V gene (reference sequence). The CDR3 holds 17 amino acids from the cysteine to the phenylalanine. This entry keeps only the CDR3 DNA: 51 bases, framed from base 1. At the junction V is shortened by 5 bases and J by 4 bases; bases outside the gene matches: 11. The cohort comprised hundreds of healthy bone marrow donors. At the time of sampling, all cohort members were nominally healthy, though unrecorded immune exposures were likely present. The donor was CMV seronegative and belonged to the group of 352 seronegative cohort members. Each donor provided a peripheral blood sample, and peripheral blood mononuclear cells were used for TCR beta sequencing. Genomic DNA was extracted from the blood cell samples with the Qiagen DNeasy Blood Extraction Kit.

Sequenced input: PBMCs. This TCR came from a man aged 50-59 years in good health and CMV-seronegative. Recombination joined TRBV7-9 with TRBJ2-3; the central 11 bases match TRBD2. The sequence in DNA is TGTGCCAGCAGCGCCGGGACTAGCGGTTCCGTGGCAGATACGCAGTATTTT. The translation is CASSAGTSGSVADTQYF.